These 23 T cell receptor beta chains were sequenced from one sample in a study of identical twins. TCRdb redid the calling of the 5' RACE reads with MiXCR, one entry per CDR3 protein. This repertoire shows 700,000 to 950,000 distinct CDR3 sequences, around an eighth found once; its top ten account for around 1.5%. The same sample was also studied in work on yellow fever vaccine responses in identical twins.

The sequenced sample was PBMCs. The origin of the receptors is a woman younger than 30 in good health.

This clonotype has ten or more counts. V and J are TRBV5-1 and TRBJ2-2; TRBD2 is a possible D gene (5 bases). The V end was cut by 6 bases, the J end by 0 bases, with 9 bases between. The germline CDR1 and CDR2 sequences are SGHRS and YFSETQ. This CDR3 spans 14 amino acids. In DNA, the CDR3 is TGCGCCAGCAATGTCGGGACGAACACCGGGGAGCTGTTTTTT. It yields the protein CASNVGTNTGELFF. Full variable domain (missing parts from reference TRBV5-1 and TRBJ2-2): KAGVTQTPRYLIKTRGQQVTLSCSPISGHRSVSWYQQTPGQGLQFLFEYFSETQRNKGNFPGRFSGRQFSNSRSEMNVSTLELGDSALYLCASNVGTNTGELFFGEGSRLTVL.

The chain has TRBV20-1 and TRBJ2-5, with D hard to call. The V and J ends lost 0 bases and 3 bases respectively, with 14 bases between them. The CDR3 extends over 15 amino acids. CDR1 is DFQATT and CDR2 is SNEGSKA in the germline V gene (reference sequence). The CDR3 sequence is CSARDLGRSKETQYF. As DNA, the CDR3 is TGCAGTGCTAGAGATCTTGGCAGGAGTAAAGAGACCCAGTACTTC.

J is TRBJ2-3 and V is TRBV19; D might be TRBD2 (5 bases). Trimming left V 4 bases short and J 4 bases short, with 12 bases between. CDR3 size: 14 residues. CDR1 and CDR2 (germline): LNHDA, SQIVND (reference sequence). CDR3 sequence reads: CASSTGRWADTQYF. The CDR3 DNA reads as TGTGCCAGTAGTACGGGGAGATGGGCAGATACGCAGTATTTT.

This clonotype was found many times. The V and J genes are TRBV6-1 and TRBJ2-5, with 11 positions matching TRBD2. The CDR3 totals 15 residues. After removal of 8 bases from V and 1 base from J, the junction contained 6 bases not matched to a gene. Germline V CDR1 and CDR2: MNHNS, SASEGT. DNA of the CDR3: TGTGCCAGCGGGACGACTAGCGGGGTCCAAGAGACCCAGTACTTC. Its translation: CASGTTSGVQETQYF.

The V call is TRBV6-2 or TRBV6-3, the J call TRBJ1-6; D gene unclear. The CDR3 runs 12 residues. The V gene lost 4 bases and the J gene lost 10 bases, with 8 bases spanning the gap. Looked up from germline, CDR1 is MNHEY and CDR2 is SVGEGT. The CDR3 spells CASSSGYSPLHF. The CDR3 nucleotides read TGTGCCAGCAGTTCTGGGTACTCACCCCTCCACTTT.

This clonotype occurred a few times. The chain is built from TRBV4-1 and TRBJ2-5; no clear D gene. Germline V gene sequence: CDR1 MGHRA, CDR2 YSYEKL. Between the trimmed V and J ends, which lost 1 base and 6 bases, there was a span of 12 bases. This CDR3 is 14 amino acids long. CDR3 bases: TGCGCCAGCAGCCAAGTTTGGGGATACAAGACCCAGTACTTC. As protein: CASSQVWGYKTQYF.

This chain links TRBV11-2 with TRBJ2-3, with D unresolved. Between the trimmed V and J ends, which lost 4 bases and 2 bases, there was a span of 16 bases. In germline, CDR1 is SGHAT, CDR2 FQNNGV. The CDR3 contains 16 residues. CDR3 amino acids: CASSSPWLGSTDTQYF. DNA of the CDR3: TGTGCCAGCAGCTCCCCCTGGTTGGGGTCCACAGATACGCAGTATTTT.

The V gene is TRBV7-9, the J gene TRBJ2-7; D is unresolved. CDR3 length equals 14 residues. Germline CDR1 SEHNR, CDR2 FQNEAQ (reference sequence). Trimming took off 11 bases at V and 3 bases at J, with 20 bases between the two ends. The CDR3, as DNA: TGTGCCCACCCACCTCAGGATCCCATCTACGAGCAGTACTTC. It yields the protein CAHPPQDPIYEQYF.

The sample holds a few counts of this clonotype. The chain is built from TRBV27 and TRBJ2-5, with 7 bases lining up with TRBD2. CDR1 and CDR2 from the germline V gene are MNHEY and SMNVEV (reference sequence). The CDR3 length is 15 residues. With V trimmed by 6 bases and J by 5 bases, 12 bases remained unmatched. CDR3 sequence (DNA): TGTGCCAGCAGGACGTTATCAGCGGGGATGGAGACCCAGTACTTC. It is translated as CASRTLSAGMETQYF.

The chain joins TRBV29-1 to TRBJ2-5; D unresolved. V was clipped by 3 bases and J by 5 bases, with 7 bases between them. This CDR3 has 11 amino acids. Germline CDR1 SQVTM, CDR2 ANQGSEA. The CDR3 region is CSVELMETQYF. CDR3 nucleotides: TGCAGCGTTGAGCTCATGGAGACCCAGTACTTC.

The sample holds a few counts of this clonotype. This chain links TRBV7-4 with TRBJ1-5; 7 bases agree with TRBD1. Germline values: CDR1 SGHVT, CDR2 SQSDAQ. Trimming removed 4 bases from V and 6 bases from J; junction bases left unmatched: 6. The CDR3 is 14 amino acids. CDR3 sequence reads: CASSSRQGSQPQHF. CDR3 nucleotides: TGTGCCAGCAGCTCGCGACAGGGAAGTCAGCCCCAGCATTTT.

Only a few counts were recorded for this clonotype. The V and J genes are TRBV20-1 and TRBJ2-5, with D perhaps TRBD1 (6 bases). Germline values: CDR1 DFQATT, CDR2 SNEGSKA (reference sequence). The CDR3 is 12 residues long. Trimming cost V 3 bases and J 5 bases, with 10 bases left between them. The chain's CDR3 is CSASQGKETQYF. Here the CDR3 DNA reads TGCAGTGCTAGTCAGGGGAAGGAGACCCAGTACTTC.

This clonotype was seen at least ten times. The chain recombines TRBV11-2 with TRBJ2-3; possibly TRBD1 or TRBD2 for D (6 bases each). The V end lost 0 bases, the J end lost 3 bases, and 16 bases lay between the germline ends. CDR1 and CDR2 from the germline V gene are SGHAT and FQNNGV. The CDR3 runs 17 residues. In DNA form, the CDR3 reads TGTGCCAGCAGCTTAGACACGCCGGGGGCGAGGACAGATACGCAGTATTTT. This codes for CASSLDTPGARTDTQYF.

This clonotype has more than one count but fewer than ten. This sequence joins TRBV6-1 and TRBJ2-7; D may be TRBD1 (6 bases). Trimming shortened V by 5 bases and J by 7 bases, and 15 bases separated the two germline ends. CDR1 and CDR2 (germline): MNHNS, SASEGT. The CDR3 has 13 residues. The CDR3 DNA reads as TGTGCCAGCAGTCGCTACCCAGGGGAGGAGCAGTACTTC. It is translated as CASSRYPGEEQYF.

The chain employs TRBV10-3 and TRBJ2-3, with TRBD2 identical over 10 bases. The CDR3 sequence is 14 residues long. V shed 8 bases, J shed 5 bases, and the junction held 7 bases outside the gene matches. Germline values: CDR1 ENHRY, CDR2 SYGVKD. In nucleotides, the CDR3 is TGTGCCATCTCAACTAGCGGGGCGGTAGATACGCAGTATTTT. It translates to CAISTSGAVDTQYF.

This clonotype was observed a handful of times. The rearrangement links TRBV15 to TRBJ1-1; possible D gene TRBD1, 5 bases. Germline-derived CDR1 and CDR2 are LNHNV and YYDKDF (reference sequence). CDR3 size: 16 residues. Trimming cost V 0 bases and J 0 bases, with 11 bases left between them. CDR3: CATSRDPGDLNTEAFF. CDR3 DNA: TGTGCCACCAGCAGAGATCCCGGGGACTTGAACACTGAAGCTTTCTTT.

This clonotype was picked up a small number of times. The chain employs TRBV29-1 and TRBJ2-5; the D gene could be TRBD1 or TRBD2 (5 bases each). V lost 6 bases and J 5 bases, leaving 16 bases between the germline ends. Germline V CDR1 and CDR2: SQVTM, ANQGSEA. The CDR3 is made up of 13 amino acids. DNA of the CDR3: TGCAGCGTAGACTTACTAGGGGCGGAGACCCAGTACTTC. Translated: CSVDLLGAETQYF.

This clonotype was recorded a few times. The chain is built from TRBV4-1 and TRBJ2-1; either TRBD1 or TRBD2 may fit D (5 bases each). Germline lookup yields CDR1 MGHRA and CDR2 YSYEKL. Deletions cut 4 bases from V and 2 bases from J, with 15 bases between. The length of the CDR3 is 16 residues. The CDR3 DNA reads as TGCGCCAGCAGCCGCTACCGGGACGGAGCCTACAATGAGCAGTTCTTC. It is translated as CASSRYRDGAYNEQFF.

V and J are TRBV5-1 and TRBJ2-5, with 7 bases that match TRBD1. Germline trimming cut 6 bases from V and 2 bases from J; bases unmatched to any gene: 7. The CDR3 is made up of 14 amino acids. Germline V gene data show CDR1 as SGHRS and CDR2 as YFSETQ. CDR3 in amino acids: CASNSGQQQETQYF. In DNA, the CDR3 is TGCGCCAGCAACTCGGGACAGCAGCAAGAGACCCAGTACTTC.

This clonotype was seen at least ten times. CDR3 DNA: TGTGCCACCAGCAGAGATAAACAGCCCCAGCATTTT. It codes for CATSRDKQPQHF. The genes are TRBV15 and TRBJ1-5; D unresolved. The germline V gene encodes CDR1 LNHNV and CDR2 YYDKDF (reference sequence). The CDR3 is 12 amino acids. Trimming stripped 0 bases from V and 7 bases from J, with 4 bases between.

This clonotype was detected a few times. J is TRBJ1-6 and V is TRBV28; 7 nucleotides match TRBD1. V dropped 4 bases and J dropped 10; count of bases not matched to a gene: 13. Per germline, CDR1 MDHEN and CDR2 SYDVKM. The CDR3 loop spans 16 amino acids. Here the CDR3 DNA reads TGTGCCAGCAGTTCCTACACAGGGGCGTTAGGATCACCCCTCCACTTT. Its translation: CASSSYTGALGSPLHF.

This clonotype turned up a few times. This rearrangement joins TRBV12-3 or TRBV12-4 to TRBJ1-2; TRBD1 matches at 9 bases. The CDR3 contains 15 residues. With V trimmed by 9 bases and J by 6 bases, 14 bases remained unmatched. The chain's CDR3 is CASRATGQGNHGYTF. As DNA, the CDR3 is TGTGCCAGTAGGGCTACGGGACAGGGTAATCATGGCTACACCTTC.

V is TRBV7-9 and J is TRBJ2-3, with 7 bases matching TRBD2. Germline V gives CDR1 SEHNR, CDR2 FQNEAQ (reference sequence). Trimming took 6 bases from V and 4 from J; bases not matched to a gene: 7. This CDR3 has 14 residues. The DNA for the CDR3 is TGTGCCAGCAGGCACCGGGAGGCGCCAGATACGCAGTATTTT. Translated: CASRHREAPDTQYF.